The 20 T cell receptor beta chains below all came from one sample that was sequenced in a study of T cell repertoires in cytomegalovirus infection. TCRdb ran MiXCR on the reads and lists one entry per CDR3 protein. The sample shows around 280,000 distinct CDR3 sequences, about 13% of them seen only once. Sample: PBMCs. Receptors were obtained from a human donor in good health (CMV status not recorded). Some clones in this sample may be carry-over from other donors' samples.

Ten or more counts support this clonotype. The CDR3 loop is CASSLAKSTEAFF. In DNA form, the CDR3 reads TGTGCCAGCAGCTTAGCGAAGAGCACTGAAGCTTTCTTT. The rearrangement links TRBV7-9 to TRBJ1-1; the D is unclear. The V and J ends lost 0 bases and 4 bases respectively, with 6 bases between them. The CDR3 length is 13 residues. Germline loops: CDR1 SEHNR, CDR2 FQNEAQ (reference sequence). The full variable domain, with the rest looked up from reference TRBV7-9 and TRBJ1-1, is DTGVSQNPRHKITKRGQNVTFRCDPISEHNRLYWYRQTLGQGPEFLTYFQNEAQLEKSRLLSDRFSAERPKGSFSTLEIQRTEQGDSAMYLCASSLAKSTEAFFGQGTRLTVV.

In its sample, this clonotype was seen many times. This sequence joins TRBV7-6 and TRBJ1-6; D is unclear. V was shortened by 5 bases and J by 7 bases, with 6 bases between the two germline ends. Germline V gene lookup returns CDR1 SGHVS and CDR2 FNYEAQ. This CDR3 spans 12 amino acids. This CDR3 reads CASSQRNSPLHF. As DNA, the CDR3 is TGTGCCAGCAGCCAACGGAATTCACCCCTCCACTTT.

The V call is TRBV7-3, the J call TRBJ2-1; TRBD2 aligns across 8 bases. The germline gives CDR1 SGHTA, CDR2 FQGTGA. The V gene end was trimmed by 0 bases and the J gene end by 15 bases; junction bases not matched to a gene: 4. The CDR3 has 12 residues. The CDR3 DNA sequence: TGTGCCAGCAGCTTAACTAGCGGGACAAGGTTCTTC. Its translation is CASSLTSGTRFF.

The chain employs TRBV4-2 and TRBJ2-3; D perhaps matches TRBD2 (5 bases). V was shortened by 2 bases and J by 3 bases, with 21 bases between the two germline ends. The CDR3 runs to 18 residues. Germline V CDR1 and CDR2: LGHNA, YNFKEQ. CDR3 nucleotide sequence: TGTGCCAGCAGCCAACCCTCTGTGGTGGGAGTTACTACAGATACGCAGTATTTT. Translation: CASSQPSVVGVTTDTQYF.

Only a few counts were recorded for this clonotype. The chain recombines TRBV14 with TRBJ1-1; the match to TRBD1 covers 8 bases. V trimming: 4 bases; J trimming: 1 base; junction bases outside the gene matches: 5. The germline V gene has CDR1 SGHDN and CDR2 FVKESK. The CDR3 totals 15 residues. This CDR3 reads CASSLSGQGNTEAFF. The DNA of the CDR3 is TGTGCCAGCAGCCTATCAGGACAGGGGAACACTGAAGCTTTCTTT.

This clonotype was counted a few times. The rearrangement joins TRBV14 to TRBJ2-5; weak D call: TRBD2 (5 bases). Trimming removed 3 bases at V and 6 bases at J, with 5 bases between. Germline V gives CDR1 SGHDN, CDR2 FVKESK. CDR3 length: 11 residues. Here the CDR3 reads CASSHGKTQYF. CDR3 sequence (DNA): TGTGCCAGCAGCCACGGGAAGACCCAGTACTTC.

This clonotype was seen ten or more times. The V call is TRBV7-2, the J call TRBJ1-5; D is unclear. Trimming took off 1 base at V and 6 bases at J, with 13 bases between the two ends. This CDR3 is 15 amino acids long. Per germline, CDR1 SGHTA and CDR2 FQGNSA. The CDR3 nucleotides read TGTGCCAGCAGCTTAGGGTCCCCCAGGAGTCAGCCCCAGCATTTT. Protein product: CASSLGSPRSQPQHF.

This clonotype was counted only a few times. This chain uses TRBV4-1 with TRBJ2-1; 9 nucleotides line up with TRBD1. The J segment lost 4 bases and the V segment lost 3 bases, leaving 4 bases of the junction unmatched. The CDR3 totals 15 residues. Per the germline V gene, CDR1 is MGHRA and CDR2 is YSYEKL. The CDR3 coding sequence is TGCGCCAGCAGCCACCCGGGACAGGGATACAATGAGCAGTTCTTC. It specifies CASSHPGQGYNEQFF.

This clonotype was found a few times. The J gene is TRBJ2-2, the V gene TRBV14; 13 nucleotides match TRBD2. This CDR3 spans 17 amino acids. Germline V lookup: CDR1 SGHDN, CDR2 FVKESK. The V gene end was trimmed by 4 bases and the J gene end by 6 bases; junction bases not matched to a gene: 8. The CDR3 nucleotides read TGTGCCAGCAGCCCCCATCGACTAGCGGGAGGCCCCGGGGAGCTGTTTTTT. This translates into CASSPHRLAGGPGELFF.

This clonotype was seen only a few times. This chain uses TRBV11-2 with TRBJ1-1, with TRBD1 matching 7 bases. Germline CDR1 is SGHAT and CDR2 is FQNNGV. V was clipped by 5 bases and J by 1 base; unmatched bases: 10. The CDR3 sequence is 16 residues long. The CDR3 nucleotides read TGTGCCAGCAGCCAGGGGGTCGGTATCCAGAACACTGAAGCTTTCTTT. Amino acid sequence: CASSQGVGIQNTEAFF.

This clonotype appeared many times. The chain links TRBV5-1 to TRBJ1-5; D is unresolved. V lost 3 bases, J lost 1 base, and 8 bases lay in between. CDR1 and CDR2 (germline): SGHRS, YFSETQ. There are 14 residues in the CDR3. The chain's CDR3 is CASSSDGSNQPQHF. The CDR3 region has the DNA TGCGCCAGCAGCTCAGACGGAAGCAATCAGCCCCAGCATTTT.

At least ten counts were recorded for this clonotype. The gene calls are TRBV4-3 and TRBJ1-1, with 8 bases that match TRBD1. CDR3 length equals 14 residues. Germline assignment: CDR1 LGHNA and CDR2 YSLEER. V shed 1 base, J shed 7 bases, and the junction held 5 bases outside the gene matches. CDR3 sequence: CASSQGTGTLEAFF. Here the CDR3 DNA reads TGCGCCAGCAGCCAAGGGACAGGGACTCTTGAAGCTTTCTTT.

This clonotype was seen only a few times. The rearrangement links TRBV19 to TRBJ1-4; 8 bases map to TRBD1. CDR1 and CDR2 (germline): LNHDA, SQIVND (reference sequence). The CDR3 sequence is 12 residues long. V lost 2 bases and J lost 11; bases outside the gene matches: 1. The CDR3 spells CASSIRTGKLFF. The CDR3 DNA follows: TGTGCCAGTAGTATAAGGACAGGGAAACTGTTTTTT. Full variable domain (missing parts from reference TRBV19 and TRBJ1-4): DGGITQSPKYLFRKEGQNVTLSCEQNLNHDAMYWYRQDPGQGLRLIYYSQIVNDFQKGDIAEGYSVSREKKESFPLTVTSAQKNPTAFYLCASSIRTGKLFFGSGTQLSVL.

This clonotype was seen ten or more times. The chain carries TRBV20-1 and TRBJ1-5; D is unclear. The CDR3 length is 14 residues. From germline, CDR1 is DFQATT and CDR2 SNEGSKA (reference sequence). V was trimmed by 0 bases and J by 7 bases, leaving 13 bases between them. The DNA of the CDR3 is TGCAGTGCTAGAGACGGTGTAGGTTACCAGCCCCAGCATTTT. It specifies CSARDGVGYQPQHF.

This chain uses TRBV12-3 or TRBV12-4 with TRBJ1-5, with a tentative D call TRBD1 (5 bases). This CDR3 is 14 amino acids long. V lost 8 bases and J 4 bases, leaving 15 bases between the germline ends. CDR3: CASRRDGLNQPQHF. CDR3 bases: TGTGCCAGCCGGAGGGACGGTCTAAATCAGCCCCAGCATTTT.

This clonotype appeared many times. This chain connects TRBV7-9 to TRBJ2-7; a weak D match, TRBD2 (6 bases). Germline V lookup: CDR1 SEHNR, CDR2 FQNEAQ (reference sequence). Trimming shortened V by 2 bases and J by 3 bases, and 14 bases separated the two germline ends. The length of the CDR3 is 15 residues. CDR3 loop: CASSLRGTRHYEQYF. Written as DNA, the CDR3 is TGTGCCAGCAGCTTAAGAGGGACTCGTCACTACGAGCAGTACTTC.

Concerning this clonotype: This may stem from a read error, because a much larger clone lies one nucleotide away. The CDR3 loop reads CASSLEWGGTYEQYF. The CDR3 nucleotides are TGTGCCAGCAGCTTAGAATGGGGGGGGACCTACGAGCAGTACTTC. The rearrangement joins TRBV7-8 to TRBJ2-7, with 7 positions matching TRBD2. The CDR3 is made up of 15 amino acids. Germline loops: CDR1 SGHVS, CDR2 FQNEAQ. Trimming took 1 base from V and 2 from J; bases not matched to a gene: 5.

This clonotype appeared many times. The V gene is TRBV29-1, the J gene TRBJ1-2; D is uncertain. V lost 1 base, J lost 0 bases, and 6 bases lay in between. This CDR3 region has 13 residues. Germline V CDR1 and CDR2: SQVTM, ANQGSEA. CDR3 loop: CSVEGPTNYGYTF. Written as DNA, the CDR3 is TGCAGCGTTGAAGGACCGACTAACTATGGCTACACCTTC.

This clonotype was recorded many times. The chain uses TRBV20-1 and TRBJ2-1, with D possibly TRBD2 on 5 matching bases. CDR1 and CDR2 from the germline V gene are DFQATT and SNEGSKA (reference sequence). The CDR3 loop spans 15 amino acids. V was cut by 4 bases and J by 0 bases, with 13 bases left in between. The CDR3 sequence is CSATRAASSYNEQFF. DNA of the CDR3: TGCAGTGCTACCAGAGCGGCGAGCTCCTACAATGAGCAGTTCTTC.

The V gene is TRBV20-1, the J gene TRBJ2-7; a weak D match, TRBD2 (5 bases). Trimming removed 0 bases from V and 0 bases from J, with 12 bases in between. The length of the CDR3 is 15 residues. The V gene's germline CDR1 is DFQATT and CDR2 SNEGSKA (reference sequence). CDR3 residues: CSARDQRTSSYEQYF. CDR3 coding DNA: TGCAGTGCTAGAGATCAGCGGACGAGCTCCTACGAGCAGTACTTC.